The source of this T cell receptor (beta chain) is a study of PD-L1 blockade in urothelial cancer. In the study overall: In about 2014 therapy began: atezolizumab 1,200 mg intravenously every 3 weeks. Typically, measured as a median, blood samples had 150,000 or so T cells. Men with urothelial cancer arising in the bladder made up about nine tenths of the roughly 29 patients.

This sample's time point: pretreatment peripheral blood. Patient sample counts ranged from 1 to 8, pretreatment and on-treatment. Germline V lookup: CDR1 MDHEN, CDR2 SYDVKM. V was shortened by 4 bases and J by 2 bases, with 11 bases between the two germline ends. This CDR3 region has 14 residues. Only in-frame clones appear in the TCRdb table, and some are missing; sequencing was by immunoSEQ multiplex PCR. The data hold around 82,000 clones, with 84% observed a single time. The V and J genes are TRBV28 and TRBJ2-5, with D possibly TRBD1 on 6 matching bases. The material was PBMCs, obtained around atezolizumab (anti-PD-L1) treatment. This clonotype was sampled from a man aged 60-69 years with urothelial cancer. The CDR3 bases are TGTGCCAGCAGTTATGGACAGACTCAAGAGACCCAGTACTTC. It translates to CASSYGQTQETQYF.